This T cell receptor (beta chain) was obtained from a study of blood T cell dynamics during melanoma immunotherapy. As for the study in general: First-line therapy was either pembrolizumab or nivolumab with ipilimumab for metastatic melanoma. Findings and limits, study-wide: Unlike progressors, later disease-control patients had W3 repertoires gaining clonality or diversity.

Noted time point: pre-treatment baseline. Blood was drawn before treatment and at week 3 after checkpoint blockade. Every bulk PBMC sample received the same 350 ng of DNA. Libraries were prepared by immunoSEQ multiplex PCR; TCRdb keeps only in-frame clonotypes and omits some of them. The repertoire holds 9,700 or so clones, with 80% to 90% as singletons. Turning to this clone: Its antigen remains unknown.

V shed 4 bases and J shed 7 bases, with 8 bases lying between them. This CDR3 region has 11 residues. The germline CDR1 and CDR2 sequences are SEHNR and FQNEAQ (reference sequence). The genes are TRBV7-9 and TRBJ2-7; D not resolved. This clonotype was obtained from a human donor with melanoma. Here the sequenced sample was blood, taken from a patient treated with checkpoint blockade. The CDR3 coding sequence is TGTGCCAGCAGCTCTTCTTGGGAGCAGTACTTC. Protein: CASSSSWEQYF.